This T cell receptor (beta chain) derives from a study of T cell repertoires in ileal Crohn's disease. At the level of the study: Biopsies at the proximal margin of the resected specimen form MI samples.

Method: immunoSEQ multiplex PCR; TCRdb's copy keeps in-frame clones and lacks some. This sample has 7,000 to 8,000 clones, with around 80% found just once. As regards this clone: Its matching antigen is unknown.

Time point denoted: proximal margin of the surgical specimen (macroscopically non-inflamed). Overall study findings and caveats: All patients with clonality above 26.8% had endoscopic recurrence.

Germline lookup yields CDR1 MDHEN and CDR2 SYDVKM. The CDR3 loop spans 15 amino acids. Trimming removed 2 bases at V and 0 bases at J, with 5 bases between. The chain carries TRBV28 and TRBJ2-6; D gene ambiguous. This clonotype was obtained from an adult with Crohn's disease. Sample: ileal tissue. The DNA of the CDR3 is TGTGCCAGCAGTTTAACCAGCTCTGGGGCCAACGTCCTGACTTTC. It yields the protein CASSLTSSGANVLTF.